The 30 T cell receptor beta chains given below trace back to one sample, sequenced in a study of T cell responses to AZD1222 COVID-19 vaccine. Clones were read by immunoSEQ multiplex PCR, and TCRdb kept only the in-frame ones, dropping some. The sample comprises roughly 120,000 clones, about 85% of which are singletons, and approximately 4.7% rests with the top ten. This specimen consisted of peripheral blood, obtained 28 days after the second AZD1222 dose. The receptors here all came from an adult who received the AZD1222 COVID-19 vaccine.

The V and J genes are TRBV24-1 and TRBJ1-2; D is ambiguous. The V gene lost 3 bases and the J gene lost 2 bases, with 9 bases spanning the gap. The CDR3 has 14 residues. CDR1 is KGHDR, CDR2 SFDVKD, per germline. This CDR3 reads CATSDLGKNYGYTF. CDR3 sequence (DNA): TGTGCCACCAGTGATCTTGGCAAGAACTATGGCTACACCTTC.

The chain employs TRBV6-5 and TRBJ2-3; D gene unclear. Trimming shortened V by 6 bases and J by 0 bases, and 13 bases separated the two germline ends. Germline values: CDR1 MNHEY, CDR2 SVGAGI. The CDR3 runs to 15 residues. CDR3 DNA: TGTGCCAGCAGGGTGTACACGACAAGCACAGATACGCAGTATTTT. This gives the protein CASRVYTTSTDTQYF.

The chain recombines TRBV5-6 with TRBJ2-7, with TRBD1 matching 8 bases. Germline-derived CDR1 and CDR2 are SGHDT and YYEEEE. Trimming cost V 1 base and J 2 bases; bases outside gene matches: 8. The CDR3 has 16 amino acids. CDR3 DNA sequence: TGTGCCAGCAGCTTGTATGGCGACAGGGGCGCCTACGAGCAGTACTTC. Protein sequence: CASSLYGDRGAYEQYF.

The chain employs TRBV2 and TRBJ1-6, with D uncertain. The length of the CDR3 is 12 residues. V was pared by 3 bases and J by 12 bases, with 9 bases between. Per germline, CDR1 SNHLY and CDR2 FYNNEI. The CDR3 is CASSDRGRPLHF. CDR3 in DNA: TGTGCCAGCAGTGACAGAGGTCGACCCCTCCACTTT.

The chain combines TRBV7-2 with TRBJ2-1, with 10 bases fitting TRBD2. The CDR3 is 17 amino acids. The trim removed 2 bases at V and 5 bases at J, leaving 9 bases unmatched. Germline V CDR1 and CDR2: SGHTA, FQGNSA. CDR3 protein: CASSLRVGSGGDNEQFF. CDR3 sequence (DNA): TGTGCCAGCAGCTTAAGAGTAGGCAGCGGGGGGGACAATGAGCAGTTCTTC. Filled out from reference TRBV7-2 and TRBJ2-1, the complete variable domain reads GAGVSQSPSNKVTEKGKDVELRCDPISGHTALYWYRQSLGQGLEFLIYFQGNSAPDKSGLPSDRFSAERTGGSVSTLTIQRTQQEDSAVYLCASSLRVGSGGDNEQFFGPGTRLTVL.

Concerning this clone: Other DNA sequences in this specimen translate into the identical CDR3. The rearrangement links TRBV7-2 to TRBJ2-3, with D unclear. Deletions cut 3 bases from V and 6 bases from J, with 4 bases between. Germline V gene data show CDR1 as SGHTA and CDR2 as FQGNSA. The CDR3 spans 11 residues. CDR3 sequence reads: CASSLEDTQYF. For the CDR3, the DNA is TGTGCCAGCAGCTTGGAGGATACGCAGTATTTT.

The table lists this clone with a few counts. The J gene is TRBJ2-1, the V gene TRBV2; D is uncertain. The germline V and J ends were trimmed by 7 bases and 5 bases, with 12 bases remaining between them. Germline assignment: CDR1 SNHLY and CDR2 FYNNEI. The CDR3 has 13 amino acids. The CDR3 is CASNPQKNNEQFF. The CDR3 nucleotides read TGTGCCAGCAACCCCCAGAAGAACAATGAGCAGTTCTTC. The entire variable domain, with the rest obtained from reference TRBV2 and TRBJ2-1, is as follows: EPEVTQTPSHQVTQMGQEVILRCVPISNHLYFYWYRQILGQKVEFLVSFYNNEISEKSEIFDDQFSVERPDGSNFTLKIRSTKLEDSAMYFCASNPQKNNEQFFGPGTRLTVL.

The rearrangement uses TRBV10-3 and TRBJ1-3; no reliable D call. Trimming left V 0 bases short and J 0 bases short, with 6 bases between. The CDR3 covers 15 residues. Looked up from germline, CDR1 is ENHRY and CDR2 is SYGVKD. For the CDR3, the DNA is TGTGCCATCAGTGAGTCACAGCGCTCTGGAAACACCATATATTTT. Translated, it gives CAISESQRSGNTIYF.

The chain uses TRBV6-1 and TRBJ1-2, with 8 bases that match TRBD1. The CDR3 consists of 15 residues. The V gene end was trimmed by 3 bases and the J gene end by 2 bases; junction bases not matched to a gene: 5. The V gene's germline CDR1 is MNHNS and CDR2 SASEGT. CDR3 bases: TGTGCCAGCAGTGAGGGGACAGGCCTCAACTATGGCTACACCTTC. Translation gives CASSEGTGLNYGYTF.

This rearrangement joins TRBV4-1 to TRBJ2-5; 16 bases fit TRBD2. CDR1 and CDR2 from the germline V gene are MGHRA and YSYEKL. V was clipped by 1 base and J by 7 bases; unmatched bases: 6. The CDR3 contains 17 residues. Written as DNA, the CDR3 is TGCGCCAGCAGCCAAGGCCCGGGACTAGCGGGAGGGGGGACCCAGTACTTC. This encodes CASSQGPGLAGGGTQYF.

This chain connects TRBV5-1 to TRBJ1-1, with a tentative D call TRBD1 (6 bases). The CDR3 runs 15 residues. V lost 2 bases, J lost 6 bases, and 17 bases lay in between. Germline values: CDR1 SGHRS, CDR2 YFSETQ. The DNA of the CDR3 is TGCGCCAGCAGCTTCCGTGAGGGGGAGGAGGCTGAAGCTTTCTTT. Its translation: CASSFREGEEAEAFF.

This chain uses TRBV7-3 with TRBJ2-1; 8 bases agree with TRBD1. This CDR3 has 16 residues. Germline-derived CDR1 and CDR2 are SGHTA and FQGTGA. The V segment lost 5 bases and the J segment 3 bases; nucleotides outside the gene matches: 9. CDR3 in amino acids: CASSPRTGSDYNEQFF. DNA of the CDR3: TGTGCCAGCAGCCCCAGGACAGGGTCTGACTACAATGAGCAGTTCTTC. The full variable domain, rest sourced from reference TRBV7-3 and TRBJ2-1, is GAGVSQTPSNKVTEKGKYVELRCDPISGHTALYWYRQSLGQGPEFLIYFQGTGAADDSGLPNDRFFAVRPEGSVSTLKIQRTERGDSAVYLCASSPRTGSDYNEQFFGPGTRLTVL.

The genes are TRBV6-5 and TRBJ1-6; D perhaps matches TRBD1 (5 bases). V was cut by 7 bases and J by 12 bases, with 22 bases left in between. Germline assignment: CDR1 MNHEY and CDR2 SVGAGI. The CDR3 runs 15 residues. The CDR3 protein is CASTEGQGVSLPLHF. DNA of the CDR3: TGTGCCAGCACCGAAGGACAAGGCGTCTCCTTACCCCTCCACTTT.

This rearrangement joins TRBV14 to TRBJ1-1; tentative D call: TRBD1 (5 bases). Per germline, CDR1 SGHDN and CDR2 FVKESK. V lost 1 base to trimming and J lost 4 bases, with 13 bases between them. This CDR3 has 15 amino acids. CDR3 in amino acids: CASSQGIRESTEAFF. CDR3 DNA sequence: TGTGCCAGCAGCCAAGGCATCAGGGAGAGCACTGAAGCTTTCTTT.

The chain links TRBV6-1 to TRBJ2-5, with no clear D. This CDR3 has 13 amino acids. The V end was cut by 3 bases, the J end by 1 base, with 6 bases between. Per germline, CDR1 MNHNS and CDR2 SASEGT. As DNA, the CDR3 is TGTGCCAGCAGTGACCCGCCCCAAGAGACCCAGTACTTC. It specifies CASSDPPQETQYF.

This chain uses TRBV29-1 with TRBJ2-1, with TRBD1 matching 9 bases. The trim removed 0 bases at V and 7 bases at J, leaving 16 bases unmatched. The CDR3 spans 18 residues. Germline assignment: CDR1 SQVTM and CDR2 ANQGSEA. DNA for the CDR3: TGCAGCGTTGAAGACGTACTCGAGAAACAGGGGGCCGTAAATGAGCAGTTCTTC. Protein product: CSVEDVLEKQGAVNEQFF.

This chain uses TRBV7-2 with TRBJ1-5; TRBD1 is a possible D gene (5 bases). This CDR3 comprises 16 residues. V shed 5 bases and J shed 2 bases, with 16 bases lying between them. The germline V gene has CDR1 SGHTA and CDR2 FQGNSA. The CDR3 protein is CASSLDMGIGNQPQHF. CDR3 coding DNA: TGTGCCAGCAGCCTGGACATGGGGATTGGCAATCAGCCCCAGCATTTT.

The chain has TRBV6-2 or TRBV6-3 and TRBJ1-1, with 10 positions matching TRBD1. Germline V lookup: CDR1 MNHEY, CDR2 SVGEGT. The CDR3 has 16 amino acids. Unmatched junction bases numbered 9, after V lost 5 bases and J lost 3 bases. The CDR3 sequence is CASSTRDRGWDTEAFF. DNA for the CDR3: TGTGCCAGCAGTACCCGGGACAGGGGTTGGGACACTGAAGCTTTCTTT.

Comments on this clone: The conserved final phenylalanine or tryptophan is absent from the CDR3, which likely points to a read error. Because the CDR3's place on the DNA is in doubt, the DNA is left out and the CDR3 is given as listed by TCRdb. The V and J genes are TRBV28 and TRBJ1-5; the table names TRBD1, a call not compared with the DNA. The CDR3 region is 13 residues in length, termini included. Germline lookup yields CDR1 MDHEN and CDR2 SYDVKM. The CDR3 sequence: CASSPVTGTGGAS.

The chain carries TRBV9 and TRBJ2-5; D unclear. V was cut by 4 bases and J by 4 bases, with 11 bases left in between. The CDR3 runs to 13 residues. Germline CDR1 SGDLS, CDR2 YYNGEE. CDR3 DNA sequence: TGTGCCAGCAGCTGGGGATTAGGAGAGACCCAGTACTTC. Protein sequence: CASSWGLGETQYF. Based on the CDR3 plus reference TRBV9 and TRBJ2-5, the full variable domain is DSGVTQTPKHLITATGQRVTLRCSPRSGDLSVYWYQQSLDQGLQFLIQYYNGEERAKGNILERFSAQQFPDLHSELNLSSLELGDSALYFCASSWGLGETQYFGPGTRLLVL.

The V call is TRBV28, the J call TRBJ1-2, with D maybe TRBD1 (6 bases). The CDR3 spans 16 residues. With 6 bases removed from V and 4 bases from J, the gap between germline ends came to 21 bases. The germline CDR1 and CDR2 sequences are MDHEN and SYDVKM. CDR3 loop: CASSHPGGGAGYGYTF. DNA for the CDR3: TGTGCCAGCAGCCACCCTGGAGGGGGGGCCGGCTATGGCTACACCTTC.

The rearrangement uses TRBV10-3 and TRBJ1-1; 7 positions agree with TRBD1. Germline lookup yields CDR1 ENHRY and CDR2 SYGVKD. After removal of 6 bases from V and 6 bases from J, the junction contained 4 bases not matched to a gene. The CDR3 is 12 amino acids. The CDR3 here is CAIRRDSSEAFF. In DNA, the CDR3 is TGTGCCATCAGAAGGGACAGTTCTGAAGCTTTCTTT.

The rearrangement uses TRBV28 and TRBJ1-4; D perhaps matches TRBD1 (6 bases). Trimming removed 2 bases at V and 3 bases at J, with 16 bases between. From germline, CDR1 is MDHEN and CDR2 SYDVKM. The CDR3 is 17 residues long. CDR3 sequence (DNA): TGTGCCAGCAGTTTAAGTTCAGGGGCGTCGGCTAATGAAAAACTGTTTTTT. This codes for CASSLSSGASANEKLFF.

This clone showed up just once. The rearrangement joins TRBV7-8 to TRBJ1-4; 7 bases fit TRBD1. Germline-derived CDR1 and CDR2 are SGHVS and FQNEAQ. The CDR3 is 15 residues long. The V segment lost 5 bases and the J segment 4 bases; nucleotides outside the gene matches: 7. The CDR3 protein is CASSPTGTVNEKLFF. The CDR3 DNA reads as TGTGCCAGCAGCCCCACCGGGACAGTTAATGAAAAACTGTTTTTT.

This clone has a single count. The chain links TRBV6-5 to TRBJ1-2, with TRBD1 identical over 8 bases. With V trimmed by 1 base and J by 7 bases, 8 bases remained unmatched. Germline V gives CDR1 MNHEY, CDR2 SVGAGI. The CDR3 is 15 amino acids. The CDR3 nucleotides are TGTGCCAGCAGTTACTGGGGACAGGAAAGGATTGGCTACACCTTC. Amino acids: CASSYWGQERIGYTF.

The chain employs TRBV19 and TRBJ1-4, with 8 bases matching TRBD1. The CDR3 covers 13 residues. V gave up 5 bases and J gave up 10 bases; unmatched junction bases: 6. CDR1 is LNHDA, CDR2 SQIVND, per germline (reference sequence). As DNA, the CDR3 is TGTGCCAGTAGTGTCGGACAGGGCCGAAAACTGTTTTTT. Translation gives CASSVGQGRKLFF.

This clone was counted a single time. J is TRBJ1-1 and V is TRBV6-5, with D perhaps TRBD1 (5 bases). Per germline, CDR1 MNHEY and CDR2 SVGAGI. V lost 5 bases to trimming and J lost 8 bases, with 15 bases between them. The CDR3 has 13 residues. The CDR3 coding sequence is TGTGCCAGCAGTAGGAACCCAGGGTCAGAAGCTTTCTTT. This sequence encodes CASSRNPGSEAFF.

The chain employs TRBV6-5 and TRBJ1-1, with D unclear. The CDR3 is 15 amino acids. Germline CDR1 MNHEY, CDR2 SVGAGI. Trimming cost V 6 bases and J 0 bases, with 14 bases left between them. The CDR3 nucleotides read TGTGCCAGCAGCCGATTTGGAGAATTGAACACTGAAGCTTTCTTT. Its translation is CASSRFGELNTEAFF.

V usage is TRBV20-1 and J usage is TRBJ1-5, with a weak D call TRBD1 (6 bases). Germline CDR1 and CDR2: DFQATT and SNEGSKA (reference sequence). Trimming removed 3 bases from V and 1 base from J, with 10 bases in between. The CDR3 is 14 residues long. CDR3 amino acids: CSASFGGSNQPQHF. In DNA, the CDR3 is TGCAGTGCTAGTTTTGGGGGCAGCAATCAGCCCCAGCATTTT.

This clone appeared a single time. V gene TRBV6-2 or TRBV6-3 combines with J gene TRBJ1-2; no reliable D call. Germline V lookup: CDR1 MNHEY, CDR2 SVGEGT. The V end was cut by 2 bases, the J end by 3 bases, with 4 bases between. This CDR3 spans 12 amino acids. CDR3 sequence: CASSYTDYGYTF. In DNA form, the CDR3 reads TGTGCCAGCAGTTACACAGACTATGGCTACACCTTC.